One sample yielded the 11 T cell receptor beta chains listed below, sequenced in a study of T cells after yellow fever vaccination. TCRdb passed the 5' RACE reads through MiXCR, listing each CDR3 protein once. The sample shows 250,000 or so distinct CDR3 sequences, 3.6% of them seen only once. Here the sequenced sample was PBMCs, taken 15 days after the yellow fever booster vaccination. These receptors all come from a man between 18 and 35 years old who received the YFV17D yellow fever vaccine.

The table lists this clonotype with a few counts. V is TRBV7-2 and J is TRBJ1-1, with no clear D. The CDR3 is made up of 13 amino acids. CDR1 is SGHTA, CDR2 FQGNSA, per germline. Trimming took 6 bases from V and 1 from J, leaving 9 bases between them. The CDR3 region is CASRSEQNTEAFF. The CDR3, as DNA: TGTGCCAGCAGATCCGAACAGAACACTGAAGCTTTCTTT.

This clonotype came up many times. J is TRBJ1-1 and V is TRBV5-4; the D gene is possibly TRBD1 (5 bases). The CDR3 is 16 amino acids. Per the germline V gene, CDR1 is SGHNT and CDR2 is YYREEE (reference sequence). The germline V and J ends were trimmed by 4 bases and 4 bases, with 20 bases remaining between them. CDR3 in amino acids: CASSPRGGGEVTEAFF. The DNA for the CDR3 is TGTGCCAGCAGCCCCCGCGGGGGGGGGGAGGTCACTGAAGCTTTCTTT. The complete variable domain, with remaining parts taken from reference TRBV5-4 and TRBJ1-1, reads ETGVTQSPTHLIKTRGQQVTLRCSSQSGHNTVSWYQQALGQGPQFIFQYYREEENGRGNFPPRFSGLQFPNYSSELNVNALELDDSALYLCASSPRGGGEVTEAFFGQGTRLTVV.

Ten or more counts support this clonotype. The chain couples TRBV19 to TRBJ2-7, with 8 bases aligning to TRBD1. This CDR3 region has 13 residues. Trimming took 7 bases from V and 1 from J; bases not matched to a gene: 3. Germline V gene data show CDR1 as LNHDA and CDR2 as SQIVND (reference sequence). CDR3 sequence reads: CASTRTGSYEQYF. In DNA, the CDR3 is TGTGCCAGTACCCGGACAGGGTCCTACGAGCAGTACTTC.

This clonotype was recorded many times. The V and J genes are TRBV7-2 and TRBJ2-7, with TRBD1 matching over 11 bases. Per germline, CDR1 SGHTA and CDR2 FQGNSA. The CDR3 runs 15 residues. The V gene end was trimmed by 1 base and the J gene end by 3 bases; junction bases not matched to a gene: 2. The CDR3 protein is CASSLGTGGFYEQYV. In nucleotides, the CDR3 is TGTGCCAGCAGCTTAGGGACAGGGGGCTTCTACGAGCAGTACGTC.

This clonotype was recorded at least ten times. This rearrangement joins TRBV6-5 to TRBJ2-2; the D call may be TRBD1 or TRBD2 (5 bases each). Germline loops: CDR1 MNHEY, CDR2 SVGAGI. Trimming pared 3 bases from V and 6 bases from J, leaving 8 bases between. The CDR3 sequence is 13 residues long. The CDR3 loop reads CASSYGTAGELFF. Here the CDR3 DNA reads TGTGCCAGCAGTTATGGGACGGCCGGGGAGCTGTTTTTT.

This clonotype was seen at least ten times. The CDR3 DNA follows: TGTGCCAGCAGCAAGGGTTTCAAGCTGGCATGGGACGAGCAGTACGTC. Its protein is CASSKGFKLAWDEQYV. The chain joins TRBV21-1 to TRBJ2-7. TRBV21-1 is an annotated pseudogene. The CDR3 is made up of 16 amino acids.

This clonotype was seen ten or more times. The gene calls are TRBV7-2 and TRBJ1-5, with TRBD1 as a possible D gene (5 bases). The length of the CDR3 is 15 residues. The V gene's germline CDR1 is SGHTA and CDR2 FQGNSA. Between the trimmed V and J ends, which lost 5 bases and 1 base, there was a span of 12 bases. CDR3 DNA sequence: TGTGCCAGCAGCACCGCTTGGGGCAGCAATCAGCCCCAGCATTTT. This sequence encodes CASSTAWGSNQPQHF.

This clonotype was picked up many times. The chain is built from TRBV7-2 and TRBJ1-1; D is unclear. This CDR3 contains 14 residues. The ends were cut back, 0 bases at V and 10 bases at J, with 15 bases in the middle. CDR1 is SGHTA, CDR2 FQGNSA, per germline. The CDR3 loop is CASSLAVWDTTAFF. In DNA, the CDR3 is TGTGCCAGCAGCTTAGCTGTGTGGGATACCACAGCTTTCTTT.

This clonotype was seen ten or more times. V usage is TRBV4-3 and J usage is TRBJ1-5, with D unclear. Trimming removed 3 bases at V and 7 bases at J, with 10 bases between. The CDR3 extends over 13 amino acids. Germline V gives CDR1 LGHNA, CDR2 YSLEER. DNA of the CDR3: TGCGCCAGCAGCCATCTCCTTGGACAGCCCCAGCATTTT. It yields the protein CASSHLLGQPQHF.

This clonotype came up many times. The chain combines TRBV18 with TRBJ2-1; the D is unclear. Trimming stripped 2 bases from V and 6 bases from J, with 8 bases between. The germline gives CDR1 KGHSH, CDR2 LQKENI. The CDR3 spans 13 residues. The CDR3 nucleotides are TGTGCCAGCTCACCATCCCGTAGCAATGAGCAGTTCTTC. Its protein product is CASSPSRSNEQFF.

This clonotype has a count of ten or more. The V and J genes are TRBV4-1 and TRBJ2-7; D remains ambiguous. The CDR3 runs 15 residues. V lost 3 bases to trimming and J lost 5 bases, with 17 bases between them. Germline values: CDR1 MGHRA, CDR2 YSYEKL. Here the CDR3 reads CASSHAEFPDDEQYF. The CDR3 DNA reads as TGCGCCAGCAGCCATGCGGAATTTCCCGACGACGAGCAGTACTTC.